The rows below give T cell receptor beta chains drawn from one sample of a study of human T cells and chemical hapten exposure. MiXCR, run by TCRdb on the RACE reads, gives a single entry per CDR3 protein. The top ten clones hold 1.5% to 2% of a sample with over 100,000 distinct CDR3 sequences, about 9% of them seen once. Sequencing input: whole blood. The receptors derive from a male donor in good health. Some clones in this sample may be carry-over from other donors' samples. The CDR3 runs from the conserved cysteine through the conserved F or W. The D gene is left open where the match is weak. Only some rows state a clone size, as once, few, many or a class for expanded clones.

many	TRBD1	TRBV18	TRBJ2-7	TGTGCCAGCTCACGAGCAGGGGGCGGTTTTATCGAGCAGTACTTC	CASSRAGGGFIEQYF
NA	NA	TRBV11-2	TRBJ1-2	TGTGCCAGCAGCTTATGGACCGAAGCTAACTATGGCTACACCTTC	CASSLWTEANYGYTF
many	TRBD2	TRBV7-9	TRBJ2-2	TGTGCCAGCAGCCGGCGGGATGCGGGAGCGAACACCGGGGAGCTGTTTTTT	CASSRRDAGANTGELFF
many	NA	TRBV12-3/TRBV12-4	TRBJ1-2	TGTGCCAACTCCGATATTTGGCCGACTAACTATGGCTACACCTTC	CANSDIWPTNYGYTF
NA	NA	TRBV7-9	TRBJ2-3	TGTGCCAGCAGCTTGCGGGGCCTTAGCACAGATACGCAGTATTTT	CASSLRGLSTDTQYF
NA	TRBD1	TRBV29-1	TRBJ1-2	TGCAGCGTTGAAAGACAGGGGGCCCTTGGCTACACCTTC	CSVERQGALGYTF
few	NA	TRBV7-6	TRBJ1-3	TGTGCCAGCAGCTTAGAACCAGGAGACTCTGGAAACACCATATATTTT	CASSLEPGDSGNTIYF
once	NA	TRBV29-1	TRBJ2-7	TGCAGCGTTGATGGAACAGGGGAGGGTGTGGGCTACGAGCAGTACTTC	CSVDGTGEGVGYEQYF
few	NA	TRBV27	TRBJ2-3	TGTGCCAGCAACGACAGAGGCACAGATACGCAGTATTTT	CASNDRGTDTQYF
many	TRBD2	TRBV7-6	TRBJ2-1	TGTGCCAGCAGCCCTTTTGCCCCTAGCGGGGGGGCGTCGTACAATGAGCAGTTCTTC	CASSPFAPSGGASYNEQFF
few	NA	TRBV6-4	TRBJ1-5	TGTGCCAGCAGTCGGGACAGCAATCAGCCCCAGCATTTT	CASSRDSNQPQHF
NA	NA	TRBV12-5	TRBJ1-1	TGTGCTAGTGGTACACACAAGGTCACTGAAGCTTTCTTT	CASGTHKVTEAFF
NA	NA	TRBV20-1	TRBJ2-3	TGCAGTGCTAGCGGGAGTGGGGATACGCAGTATTTT	CSASGSGDTQYF
few	TRBD1	TRBV11-1	TRBJ1-1	TGTGCCAGCAGCCAAGGGGGCGCGGGGAACACTGAAGCTTTCTTT	CASSQGGAGNTEAFF
once	NA	TRBV5-1	TRBJ2-7	TGCGTCAGCAGCCCAATGTTGGGGGCGGACGAGCAGTACTTC	CVSSPMLGADEQYF
few	NA	TRBV27	TRBJ1-1	TGTGCCAGCAGCGTCTTGGGCCTACCCGGAGCTTTCTTT	CASSVLGLPGAFF
many	TRBD2	TRBV20-1	TRBJ2-1	TGCAGTGCTAGTCACTGGACTAGCGGTGACAATGAGCAGTTCTTC	CSASHWTSGDNEQFF
many	TRBD2	TRBV7-6	TRBJ2-1	TGTGCCAGCAGCTTAGCGCTGGCGGGGGGGGGTGAGCAGTTCTTC	CASSLALAGGGEQFF
few	NA	TRBV7-8	TRBJ1-3	TGTGCCAGCAGCTTAGCGCTGAGAAACACCATATATTTT	CASSLALRNTIYF
NA	TRBD1	TRBV6-2/TRBV6-3	TRBJ2-2	TGTGCCAGCAGTTACCCACAAGGGCCATGGACAGGGGATTCCGGGGAGCTGTTTTTT	CASSYPQGPWTGDSGELFF
many	NA	TRBV10-3	TRBJ2-7	TGTGCCATCAGTGAGTCACAGTACGAGCAGTACTTC	CAISESQYEQYF
many	TRBD2	TRBV5-1	TRBJ2-1	TGCGCCAGCAGCTTGGCGGTTAGCGGGGGGGCAAATTACAATGAGCAGTTCTTC	CASSLAVSGGANYNEQFF
NA	TRBD1	TRBV2	TRBJ1-5	TGTGCCAGCAGTACGACAGGGTTTGGGCAGCCCCAGCATTTT	CASSTTGFGQPQHF
NA	TRBD2	TRBV10-3	TRBJ2-3	TGTGCCATCAGGGGACTAGCGGGAACAGATACGCAGTATTTT	CAIRGLAGTDTQYF
once	TRBD2	TRBV7-7	TRBJ2-5	TGTGCCAGCAGTGCGCGGGGGTCCCAAGAGACCCAGTACTTC	CASSARGSQETQYF
few	TRBD2	TRBV20-1	TRBJ2-7	TGCAGTGCTAGAGAAGCAGCGGGAGTGTACGAGCAGTACTTC	CSAREAAGVYEQYF
NA	NA	TRBV3-1	TRBJ1-1	TGTGCCAGCAGCCAATTGAACACTGAAGCTTTCTTT	CASSQLNTEAFF
many	NA	TRBV29-1	TRBJ2-1	TGCAGCGTTGAGTACAGGTACAATGAGCAGTTCTTC	CSVEYRYNEQFF
few	NA	TRBV4-2	TRBJ2-3	TGTGCCAGCAGCCAAGGTGCAGGGAGAGATACGCAGTATTTT	CASSQGAGRDTQYF
NA	NA	TRBV5-6	TRBJ2-6	TGTGCCAGCAGCGCCCGGGGGCCCTCTGGGGCCAACGTCCTGACTTTC	CASSARGPSGANVLTF
NA	TRBD1	TRBV12-5	TRBJ2-7	TGTGCTAGTGGTTTGCTTCAGACAGGGGGTTACGAGCAGTACTTC	CASGLLQTGGYEQYF
many	TRBD2	TRBV10-3	TRBJ2-7	TGTGCCATCATGGGGCTAGCGGGGGGATTATCCTACGAGCAGTACTTC	CAIMGLAGGLSYEQYF
NA	NA	TRBV27	TRBJ1-1	TGTGCCAGCAGTTTATGGGCCAGGGAGAACACTGAAGCTTTCTTT	CASSLWARENTEAFF
NA	NA	TRBV12-5	TRBJ1-5	TGTGCTAGTGGTTTGTGGGTAGGGGGGAATCAGCCCCAGCATTTT	CASGLWVGGNQPQHF
few	NA	TRBV11-2	TRBJ2-1	TGTGCCAGCAGCTTAGCCGGCGGTCCGGAGTACAATGAGCAGTTCTTC	CASSLAGGPEYNEQFF